This TCR beta chain derives from a study of blood T cell repertoires in COVID-19. The method was immunoSEQ multiplex PCR; TCRdb's version includes in-frame clones alone and lacks a portion of them. The table includes approximately 130,000 clones, around 77% detected once. The CDR3 runs 13 residues. Germline CDR1 is MNHEY and CDR2 is SVGAGI. The V end was cut by 0 bases, the J end by 6 bases, with 8 bases between. This clone occurred once. This rearrangement joins TRBV6-5 to TRBJ1-1, with D perhaps matching TRBD1 (5 bases). This TCR was sampled from a human donor in a cohort sampled during active COVID-19. Sequencing was done on a sample of peripheral blood. The CDR3 loop reads CASSYSGVSEAFF. CDR3 in DNA: TGTGCCAGCAGTTACTCAGGGGTCTCTGAAGCTTTCTTT.